One and the same sample provided the 30 T cell receptor beta chains below, sequenced in a study of blood T cell repertoires in COVID-19. Clones were sequenced by immunoSEQ multiplex PCR, and TCRdb holds only the in-frame ones, with some missing. The sample contains about 220,000 clones, 75% to 90% of which appear only once. Sequenced sample: peripheral blood. These receptor sequences come from a man under 40 who had recovered from COVID-19.

The chain recombines TRBV9 with TRBJ1-3, with 8 bases identical to TRBD1. J gave up 4 bases and V 4 bases, and 7 bases lay outside the gene matches. The CDR3 consists of 15 residues. Germline assignment: CDR1 SGDLS and CDR2 YYNGEE. CDR3 amino acids: CASSPGGESGNTIYF. The CDR3 nucleotides read TGTGCCAGCAGCCCAGGGGGCGAATCCGGAAACACCATATATTTT.

The V call is TRBV5-1, the J call TRBJ1-2; D uncertain. CDR1 is SGHRS and CDR2 is YFSETQ in the germline V gene. Deletions cut 0 bases from V and 7 bases from J, with 10 bases between. This CDR3 region has 13 residues. This CDR3 reads CASSLDGPSGYTF. The CDR3 coding sequence is TGCGCCAGCAGCTTGGATGGTCCCAGTGGCTACACCTTC.

The gene calls are TRBV6-2 or TRBV6-3 and TRBJ2-7, with 7 nucleotides matching TRBD2. CDR3 length: 14 amino acids. CDR1 and CDR2 from the germline V gene are MNHEY and SVGEGT. V shed 9 bases and J 3 bases; nucleotides not matched to a gene: 11. This CDR3 is CASSGQRGNYEQYF. In DNA, the CDR3 is TGTGCCAGTAGTGGCCAGCGGGGTAACTACGAGCAGTACTTC.

The chain has TRBV7-9 and TRBJ1-1, with unresolved D. The V gene lost 1 base and the J gene lost 1 base, with 10 bases spanning the gap. The CDR3 runs to 15 residues. Per germline, CDR1 SEHNR and CDR2 FQNEAQ (reference sequence). The CDR3 sequence: CASSLVQLKNTEAFF. The DNA of the CDR3 is TGTGCCAGCAGCTTAGTTCAACTCAAGAACACTGAAGCTTTCTTT.

The chain is built from TRBV4-1 and TRBJ2-7; a possible D gene is TRBD1 (5 bases). Trimming removed 2 bases at V and 6 bases at J, with 14 bases between. The CDR3 runs to 14 residues. The germline gives CDR1 MGHRA, CDR2 YSYEKL. The CDR3 DNA follows: TGCGCCAGCAGCCAACCAGGGCTTGTGGGCGAGCAGTACTTC. This encodes CASSQPGLVGEQYF.

The gene calls are TRBV10-3 and TRBJ1-2; a weak D match, TRBD1 (5 bases). CDR1 and CDR2 from the germline V gene are ENHRY and SYGVKD. CDR3 size: 15 residues. The V and J ends lost 11 bases and 2 bases respectively, with 21 bases between them. CDR3 sequence: CAAYLGGVGNYGYTF. CDR3 DNA sequence: TGTGCCGCCTATCTGGGGGGGGTAGGGAACTATGGCTACACCTTC.

CDR3 region: CASSTGGIAGANVLTF. Here the CDR3 DNA reads TGCGCCAGTTCAACAGGGGGAATCGCTGGGGCCAACGTCCTGACTTTC. The chain has TRBV5-1 and TRBJ2-6; TRBD1 matches 8 bases. CDR3 length equals 16 residues. V dropped 8 bases and J dropped 2; count of bases not matched to a gene: 9. Germline lookup yields CDR1 SGHRS and CDR2 YFSETQ.

The chain is built from TRBV4-1 and TRBJ2-7; TRBD2 might be the D (6 bases). With 7 bases removed from V and 2 bases from J, the gap between germline ends came to 15 bases. Germline CDR1 and CDR2: MGHRA and YSYEKL. The CDR3 sequence is 14 residues long. The CDR3 DNA sequence: TGCGCCAGCACACTGGGACTCGGGCCCTACGAGCAGTACTTC. Its protein is CASTLGLGPYEQYF.

The rearrangement uses TRBV11-2 and TRBJ2-5, with D maybe TRBD2 (6 bases). The CDR3 loop spans 14 amino acids. Trimming stripped 7 bases from V and 1 base from J, with 13 bases between. Germline V gives CDR1 SGHAT, CDR2 FQNNGV. CDR3 in DNA: TGTGCCAGCAACACAGCGGGCAGCCAAGAGACCCAGTACTTC. Its protein product is CASNTAGSQETQYF.

The rearrangement uses TRBV19 and TRBJ1-3, with 10 bases lining up with TRBD1. J was trimmed by 2 bases and V by 8 bases; bases with no gene match: 12. Germline CDR1 is LNHDA and CDR2 is SQIVND (reference sequence). The CDR3 has 17 residues. The chain's CDR3 is CASSPGQGFSPGNTIYF. The CDR3 nucleotides read TGTGCCAGTTCCCCGGGACAGGGGTTTTCACCTGGAAACACCATATATTTT.

To note about this clone: At one of its ends the junction is not consistent with the germline gene, which may arise from a read error. The chain recombines TRBV6-1 with TRBJ2-2; 11 positions match TRBD2. The CDR3 runs to 17 residues. Germline CDR1 and CDR2: MNHNS and SASEGT. The DNA of the CDR3 is TGTGCCAGCAGTGACCCGGCTAGCGGGGGGAACTCCGGGGAGCTGTTTTTT. It is translated as CASSDPASGGNSGELFF.

In this sample, this clone turned up once. J is TRBJ2-6 and V is TRBV6-1; 7 nucleotides match TRBD1. The CDR3 has 18 amino acids. The germline V gene has CDR1 MNHNS and CDR2 SASEGT. The V and J ends lost 4 bases and 0 bases, in that order; junction bases with no gene match: 9. The CDR3 region has the DNA TGTGCCAGCAGTGGCCCCGGGACAGCTAGCTCTGGGGCCAACGTCCTGACTTTC. Translated, it gives CASSGPGTASSGANVLTF.

The V and J genes are TRBV5-1 and TRBJ1-2; unclear D gene. The CDR3 runs to 17 residues. The ends were cut back, 0 bases at V and 5 bases at J, with 20 bases in the middle. Per the germline V gene, CDR1 is SGHRS and CDR2 is YFSETQ. The CDR3: CASSLGGRRESSYGYTF. The CDR3 nucleotides read TGCGCCAGCAGCTTGGGCGGTAGGCGGGAGAGTTCATATGGCTACACCTTC. The complete variable domain, with remaining parts taken from reference TRBV5-1 and TRBJ1-2, reads KAGVTQTPRYLIKTRGQQVTLSCSPISGHRSVSWYQQTPGQGLQFLFEYFSETQRNKGNFPGRFSGRQFSNSRSEMNVSTLELGDSALYLCASSLGGRRESSYGYTFGSGTRLTVV.

This sequence joins TRBV27 and TRBJ1-2; D may be TRBD1 (5 bases). The V gene's germline CDR1 is MNHEY and CDR2 SMNVEV (reference sequence). The V and J ends lost 2 bases and 2 bases respectively, with 15 bases between them. The CDR3 is made up of 16 amino acids. The CDR3 reads CASSLNPPQANYGYTF. The CDR3 region has the DNA TGTGCCAGCAGTTTAAATCCCCCACAGGCGAACTATGGCTACACCTTC.

The chain couples TRBV3-1 (or the pseudogene TRBV3-2) to TRBJ1-6; 7 bases align to TRBD1. With 3 bases clipped from V and 8 bases from J, the junction kept 10 bases outside the gene matches. Germline V gene lookup returns CDR1 LGHDT and CDR2 YNNKEL (reference sequence). This CDR3 spans 16 amino acids. The chain's CDR3 is CASSQDRQGGDSPLHF. The DNA of the CDR3 is TGTGCCAGCAGCCAGGATAGACAGGGCGGTGATTCACCCCTCCACTTT.

The rearrangement uses TRBV7-9 and TRBJ1-1; no reliable D call. The CDR3 extends over 11 amino acids. CDR1 and CDR2 (germline): SEHNR, FQNEAQ (reference sequence). Trimming removed 7 bases from V and 11 bases from J, with 14 bases in between. DNA for the CDR3: TGTGCCAGCACCCCCGCACTGTTGGCTTTCTTT. Translation gives CASTPALLAFF.

This chain joins TRBV5-6 and TRBJ2-7; a weak D match, TRBD1 (5 bases). From germline, CDR1 is SGHDT and CDR2 YYEEEE. The CDR3 length is 12 residues. The V and J ends lost 5 bases and 3 bases respectively, with 9 bases between them. CDR3 in amino acids: CASRWGSYEQYF. The DNA of the CDR3 is TGTGCCAGCAGGTGGGGCAGCTACGAGCAGTACTTC.

In this sample, this clone turned up once. The rearrangement uses TRBV6-5 and TRBJ2-5; D possibly corresponds to TRBD1 (6 bases). The CDR3 is 14 residues long. The germline CDR1 and CDR2 sequences are MNHEY and SVGAGI. V was clipped by 7 bases and J by 2 bases, with 14 bases between them. In DNA form, the CDR3 reads TGTGCCAGCACCAGGGGTGGGAAACAAGAGACCCAGTACTTC. This translates into CASTRGGKQETQYF.

The chain combines TRBV14 with TRBJ2-5, with TRBD1 as a possible D gene (6 bases). V was trimmed by 4 bases and J by 2 bases, leaving 14 bases between them. The CDR3 has 15 amino acids. Germline V gene lookup returns CDR1 SGHDN and CDR2 FVKESK. CDR3 nucleotides: TGTGCCAGCAGCCTATTAGGGGGATCTCAAGAGACCCAGTACTTC. The encoded protein is CASSLLGGSQETQYF.

This clone has a count of ten or more. The genes are TRBV4-3 and TRBJ1-4; D might be TRBD1 (6 bases). Germline CDR1 is LGHNA and CDR2 is YSLEER. Trimming took 1 base from V and 6 from J, leaving 12 bases between them. This CDR3 is built from 15 residues. The DNA of the CDR3 is TGCGCCAGCAGCCAAGTTGGGGGCCCTGATGAAAAACTGTTTTTT. This encodes CASSQVGGPDEKLFF.

This clone has just one count. The chain employs TRBV7-9 and TRBJ1-4, with a weak D call TRBD1 (5 bases). Deletions cut 2 bases from V and 5 bases from J, with 18 bases between. CDR3 size: 17 residues. CDR1 SEHNR and CDR2 FQNEAQ come from the germline V gene (reference sequence). The CDR3 DNA reads as TGTGCCAGCAGCTTAAGCGTCGCGGACACCCGAAATGAAAAACTGTTTTTT. It is translated as CASSLSVADTRNEKLFF.

The chain employs TRBV7-9 and TRBJ1-4; D unclear. The CDR3 is 13 amino acids. Germline CDR1 reads SEHNR; CDR2 reads FQNEAQ (reference sequence). V lost 3 bases, J lost 3 bases, and 5 bases lay in between. In nucleotides, the CDR3 is TGTGCCAGCAGCTTTTCATCTAATGAAAAACTGTTTTTT. Its translation is CASSFSSNEKLFF.

In DNA, the CDR3 is TGTGCCAGCAGTGGGACAGGGGCGGGTTACGAGCAGTACTTC. Translation gives CASSGTGAGYEQYF. The chain carries TRBV2 and TRBJ2-7, with 9 bases lining up with TRBD1. CDR3 length equals 14 residues. CDR1 is SNHLY, CDR2 FYNNEI, per germline. Unmatched junction bases numbered 5, after V lost 4 bases and J lost 4 bases.

The V call is TRBV30, the J call TRBJ1-5, with a tentative D call TRBD1 (5 bases). Trimming removed 5 bases at V and 3 bases at J, with 11 bases between. This CDR3 spans 13 amino acids. In germline, CDR1 is GTSNPN, CDR2 SVGIG (reference sequence). As DNA, the CDR3 is TGTGCCTGGTCGGGGGGGAACAATCAGCCCCAGCATTTT. It translates to CAWSGGNNQPQHF.

The chain uses TRBV2 and TRBJ1-4; a weak D match, TRBD1 (6 bases). The V end was cut by 10 bases, the J end by 8 bases, with 17 bases between. This CDR3 has 13 residues. Germline values: CDR1 SNHLY, CDR2 FYNNEI. CDR3 in DNA: TGTGCCAACAAGGGGGGGGAGAGGGAAAAACTGTTTTTT. As protein: CANKGGEREKLFF. The variable domain in full, with the rest retrieved from reference TRBV2 and TRBJ1-4, is EPEVTQTPSHQVTQMGQEVILRCVPISNHLYFYWYRQILGQKVEFLVSFYNNEISEKSEIFDDQFSVERPDGSNFTLKIRSTKLEDSAMYFCANKGGEREKLFFGSGTQLSVL.

This chain joins TRBV6-6 and TRBJ2-7; 7 bases are a match to TRBD1. V gave up 5 bases and J gave up 2 bases; unmatched junction bases: 9. Germline assignment: CDR1 MNHNY and CDR2 SVGAGI (reference sequence). The CDR3 consists of 15 residues. CDR3 sequence reads: CASSLRQGTAYEQYF. The CDR3 region has the DNA TGTGCCAGCAGTCTTAGGCAGGGGACAGCCTACGAGCAGTACTTC.

This clone was detected many times. This chain connects TRBV5-4 to TRBJ2-5; TRBD2 matches at 7 bases. The CDR3 runs to 16 residues. V shed 4 bases and J 2 bases; nucleotides not matched to a gene: 11. Germline CDR1 and CDR2: SGHNT and YYREEE (reference sequence). CDR3 loop: CASSATPIGGQETQYF. CDR3 bases: TGTGCCAGCAGCGCGACCCCTATCGGGGGGCAAGAGACCCAGTACTTC. The full variable domain, with the rest looked up from reference TRBV5-4 and TRBJ2-5, is ETGVTQSPTHLIKTRGQQVTLRCSSQSGHNTVSWYQQALGQGPQFIFQYYREEENGRGNFPPRFSGLQFPNYSSELNVNALELDDSALYLCASSATPIGGQETQYFGPGTRLLVL.

The J gene is TRBJ2-5, the V gene TRBV2, with D maybe TRBD2 (5 bases). Germline V CDR1 and CDR2: SNHLY, FYNNEI. The V gene lost 4 bases and the J gene lost 5 bases, with 8 bases spanning the gap. The CDR3 extends over 12 amino acids. The DNA of the CDR3 is TGTGCCAGCAGTGCGGGGTTGGAGACCCAGTACTTC. Its protein product is CASSAGLETQYF. Drawing the rest from reference TRBV2 and TRBJ2-5, the complete variable domain is EPEVTQTPSHQVTQMGQEVILRCVPISNHLYFYWYRQILGQKVEFLVSFYNNEISEKSEIFDDQFSVERPDGSNFTLKIRSTKLEDSAMYFCASSAGLETQYFGPGTRLLVL.

The chain is built from TRBV28 and TRBJ2-7; D remains unclear. V was clipped by 5 bases and J by 0 bases, with 14 bases between them. CDR3 length equals 15 residues. Germline loops: CDR1 MDHEN, CDR2 SYDVKM. The CDR3 loop is CASSLYRSYSYEQYF. CDR3 coding DNA: TGTGCCAGCAGTCTATACCGTAGTTACTCCTACGAGCAGTACTTC.

V is TRBV29-1 and J is TRBJ1-2; 8 nucleotides agree with TRBD1. CDR1 and CDR2 from the germline V gene are SQVTM and ANQGSEA. This CDR3 region has 13 residues. V shed 7 bases, J shed 4 bases, and the junction held 8 bases outside the gene matches. The CDR3 region has the DNA TGCAGCGCCGCAGGACAGGGACCCTATGGCTACACCTTC. Residues: CSAAGQGPYGYTF.